This TCR beta chain was observed in a study of OX40 agonist ivuxolimab in advanced cancers. V lost 7 bases, J lost 9 bases, and 10 bases stayed unmatched. Germline V gives CDR1 SQVTM, CDR2 ANQGSEA. This CDR3 contains 13 residues. Measured with immunoSEQ multiplex PCR; TCRdb has only the in-frame clones, and not every one. The sample has 70,000 to 100,000 clones, approximately 80% seen once. This clone was detected only a few times. This clonotype was obtained from an adult with an advanced solid tumor such as melanoma, head and neck, liver or kidney cancer. Sequenced here: CD4+ or CD8+ T cells sorted from blood, sampled in a trial of the OX40 agonist ivuxolimab. The chain is built from TRBV29-1 and TRBJ2-5, with 11 bases that match TRBD2. In DNA, the CDR3 is TGCAGCGCCAGGACTAGCGGGCCCGGGTCCCAGTACTTC. Translated, it gives CSARTSGPGSQYF.